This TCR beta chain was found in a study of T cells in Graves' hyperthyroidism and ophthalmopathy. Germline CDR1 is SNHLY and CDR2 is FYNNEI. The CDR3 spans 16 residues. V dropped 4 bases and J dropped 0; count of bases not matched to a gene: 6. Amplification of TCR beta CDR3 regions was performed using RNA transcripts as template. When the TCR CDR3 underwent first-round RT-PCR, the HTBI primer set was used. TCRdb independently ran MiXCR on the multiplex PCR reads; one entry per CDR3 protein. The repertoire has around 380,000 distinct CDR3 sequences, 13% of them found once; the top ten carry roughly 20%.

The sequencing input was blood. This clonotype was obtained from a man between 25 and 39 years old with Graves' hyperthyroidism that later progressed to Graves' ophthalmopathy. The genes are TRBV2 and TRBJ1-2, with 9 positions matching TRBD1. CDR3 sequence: CASSGPGTGTNYGYTF. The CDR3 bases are TGTGCCAGCAGTGGACCCGGGACAGGGACTAACTATGGCTACACCTTC.